The sequence of this T cell receptor (beta chain) was determined in a study of OX40 agonist ivuxolimab in advanced cancers. Notes on the research overall: The costimulatory receptor OX40 (CD134) was targeted by ivuxolimab, a fully human IgG2 agonistic monoclonal antibody. In the dose-escalation cohort, 65% to 85% of patients were male, and the mean age was 60 years with a range of about 23 to 79. Intravenous ivuxolimab was administered to patients every 2 weeks at six dose levels: 0.01, 0.1, 0.3, 1.5, 3 and 10 mg/kg. Partial responses occurred in three dose-escalation patients, of whom one had hepatocellular carcinoma and two had cutaneous melanoma. The monotherapy dose-escalation portion (N of about 50 patients) of the phase I ivuxolimab trial is reported in the paper. The point of sequencing TCRbeta in the periphery was to test whether ivuxolimab changed TCR sequence diversity and drove clonal T-cell expansion. Among the approximately 50 dose-escalation patients, 19 had hepatocellular carcinoma, roughly 15 melanoma, 9 renal cell carcinoma and 9 head and neck cancer. Prior anti-PD-1, anti-PD-L1 or anti-CTLA-4 therapy was permitted, and 40% to 50% of dose-escalation patients had received checkpoint inhibitors. The paper as a whole reports these results and caveats: On average, CD8+ T cells showed more expanded clones than CD4+ T cells after ivuxolimab. Low levels of normalized T-cell clonal expansion were also shown by some nonresponding patients. At doses of 0.1 to 3.0 mg/kg, clonal expansion of both CD4+ and CD8+ T cells in blood was seen between baseline and week 6. Antigen specificity was not determined for the clonally expanded peripheral T cells. Partial responders in the 0.1-3.0 mg/kg groups had among the lowest normalized peripheral clonal expansion, especially among CD8+ T cells.

Patients with autoimmune disease history or receiving systemic immunosuppression were excluded from the trial. Peripheral blood for TCR sequencing was collected from all dose cohorts at baseline, on cycle 4 day 1, and on cycle 7 day 1. Samples came from an open-label, multicenter, first-in-human phase I dose-escalation trial of ivuxolimab. Adults with locally advanced or metastatic melanoma, renal cell carcinoma, hepatocellular carcinoma or head and neck squamous cell carcinoma were enrolled in the trial. Before TCR sequencing, CD4+ and CD8+ T cells were separately sorted from peripheral blood. Of note for this clone: The antigen this receptor binds is unknown. Base qualities are missing; no much larger clone stands one base away.

To sequence the TCRbeta CDR3 region, genomic DNA was isolated from the sorted cells. TCRbeta CDR3 regions were sequenced using the immunoSEQ Assay. Not all clones reach the TCRdb copy of this immuneACCESS table, which keeps in-frame sequences only. Checked studies attribute under half of the gap to unresolved V genes and leave the rest unexplained. Counted in this sample were more than 25,000 clones; roughly 87% of them appeared once. The ten largest account for 13% to 15% of the sample. Sequences MDHEN (CDR1) and SYDVKM (CDR2) are obtained from the germline V gene. At the junction V is shortened by 5 bases and J by 5 bases; bases outside the gene matches: 2. From its cysteine to its phenylalanine, the CDR3 spans 14 amino acids. Here the CDR3 DNA is all that survives: 42 bases in frame from base 1.

The receptor was derived from an adult with an advanced solid tumor such as melanoma, head and neck, liver or kidney cancer. Recombination linked TRBV28 to TRBJ2-7; 14 of the junction bases match TRBD2. Here the sequenced sample was CD4+ or CD8+ T cells sorted from blood, taken in a trial of the OX40 agonist ivuxolimab. The CDR3 corresponds to CASSGLAGGHEQYF. At the DNA level, the sequence is TGTGCCAGCAGTGGACTAGCGGGGGGCCACGAGCAGTACTTC.